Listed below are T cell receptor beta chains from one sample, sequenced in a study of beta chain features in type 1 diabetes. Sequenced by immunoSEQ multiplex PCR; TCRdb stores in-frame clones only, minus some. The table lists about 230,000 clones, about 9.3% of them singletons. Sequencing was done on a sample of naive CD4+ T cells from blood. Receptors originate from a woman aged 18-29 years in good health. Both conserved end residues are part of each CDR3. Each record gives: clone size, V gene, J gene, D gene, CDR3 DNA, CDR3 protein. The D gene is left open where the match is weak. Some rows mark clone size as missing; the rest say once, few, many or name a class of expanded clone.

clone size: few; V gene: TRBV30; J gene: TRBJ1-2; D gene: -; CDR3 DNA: TGTGCCTGGAGTGTTATGCGGAGGACCACATCGCACTATGGCTACACCTTC; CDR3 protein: CAWSVMRRTTSHYGYTF
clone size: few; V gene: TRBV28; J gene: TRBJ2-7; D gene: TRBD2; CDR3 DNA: TGTGCCAGTCGGACTAGCGGGAGTCCGACTTCCTACGAGCAGTACTTC; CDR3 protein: CASRTSGSPTSYEQYF
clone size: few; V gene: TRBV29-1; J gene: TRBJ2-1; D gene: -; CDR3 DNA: TGCAGCGTTGAAGATCTTTTTGGGGCAGGGCACAATGAGCAGTTCTTC; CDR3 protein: CSVEDLFGAGHNEQFF
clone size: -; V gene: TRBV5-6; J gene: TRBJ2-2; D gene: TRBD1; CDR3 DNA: TGTGCCAGCAGGTCTACAGGGGGCTTTGTCGGGGAGCTGTTTTTT; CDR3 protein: CASRSTGGFVGELFF
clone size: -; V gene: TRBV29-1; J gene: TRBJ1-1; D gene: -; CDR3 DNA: TGCAGCGTTGACAGGGTTAACACTGAAGCTTTCTTT; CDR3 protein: CSVDRVNTEAFF
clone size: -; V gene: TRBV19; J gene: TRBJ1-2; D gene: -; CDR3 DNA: TGTGCCAGTAGTAAGACAGAGGACTATGGCTACACCTTC; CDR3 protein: CASSKTEDYGYTF
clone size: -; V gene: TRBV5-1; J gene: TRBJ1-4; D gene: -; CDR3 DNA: TGCGCCAGCAGCTTGGCTCAGGGGTCCTCAACTAATGAAAAACTGTTTTTT; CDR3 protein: CASSLAQGSSTNEKLFF
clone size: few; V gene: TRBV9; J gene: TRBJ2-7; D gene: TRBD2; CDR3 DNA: TGTGCCAGCAGCGTGGGAGCGGGAGGGCTCTACGAGCAGTACTTC; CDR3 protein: CASSVGAGGLYEQYF
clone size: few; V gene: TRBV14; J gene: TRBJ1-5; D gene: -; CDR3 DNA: TGTGCCAGCAGCCCCGGGTTTAATCAGCCCCAGCATTTT; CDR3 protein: CASSPGFNQPQHF
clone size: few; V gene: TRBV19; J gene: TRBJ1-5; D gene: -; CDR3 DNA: TGTGCCAGTAGTATGTCAGGGTGGGGACAGCCCCAGCATTTT; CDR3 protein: CASSMSGWGQPQHF
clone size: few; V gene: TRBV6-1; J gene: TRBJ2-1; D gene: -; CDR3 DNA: TGTGCCAGCACCAGTGGAGGTGGTGAGCAGTTCTTC; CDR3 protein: CASTSGGGEQFF
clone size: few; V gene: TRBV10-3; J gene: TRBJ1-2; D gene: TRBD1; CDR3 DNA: TGTGCCATCAGTGATGGTCAGGGGGTATTCTATGGCTACACCTTC; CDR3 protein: CAISDGQGVFYGYTF
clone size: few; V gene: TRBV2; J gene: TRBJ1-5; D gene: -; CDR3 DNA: TGTGCCAGCAGTGAATCGTCAGGGTACAAGCCCCAGCATTTT; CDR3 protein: CASSESSGYKPQHF
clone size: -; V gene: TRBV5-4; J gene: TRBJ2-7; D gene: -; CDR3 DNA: TGTGCCAGCAGCCAAGATAACTCCGAGCAGTACTTC; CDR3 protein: CASSQDNSEQYF
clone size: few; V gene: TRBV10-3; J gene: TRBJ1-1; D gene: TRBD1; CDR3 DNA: TGTGCCATCGGCCGGGACAGGGGGCTCCGGGCCACTGAAGCTTTCTTT; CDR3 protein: CAIGRDRGLRATEAFF
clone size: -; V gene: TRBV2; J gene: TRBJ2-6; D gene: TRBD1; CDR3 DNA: TGTGCCAGCAGTAAGGGGGCGGCTGGGGCCAACGTCCTGACTTTC; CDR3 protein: CASSKGAAGANVLTF
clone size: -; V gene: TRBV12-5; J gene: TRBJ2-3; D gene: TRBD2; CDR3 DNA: TGTGCTAGTGCCCCCCAGGTAGCGGGAGTCACAGATACGCAGTATTTT; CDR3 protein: CASAPQVAGVTDTQYF
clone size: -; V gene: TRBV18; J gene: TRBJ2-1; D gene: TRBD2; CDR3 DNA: TGTGCCAGCTCACCCAGGACTAGCGGGCATTACAATGAGCAGTTCTTC; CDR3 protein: CASSPRTSGHYNEQFF
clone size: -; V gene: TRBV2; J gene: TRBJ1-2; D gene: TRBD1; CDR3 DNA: TGTGCCAGCAGTGCCGGGACAGGGGGCTTATCCTATGGCTACACCTTC; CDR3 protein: CASSAGTGGLSYGYTF
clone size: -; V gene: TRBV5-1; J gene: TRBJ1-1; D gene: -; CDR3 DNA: TGCGCCAGCAGCAACAGCATGAACACTGAAGCTTTCTTT; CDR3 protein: CASSNSMNTEAFF
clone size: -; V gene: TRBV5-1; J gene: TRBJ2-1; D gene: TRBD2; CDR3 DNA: TGCGCCAGCAGCTTGGCCTCGAGCGGGAGCTCCTACAATGAGCAGTTCTTC; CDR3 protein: CASSLASSGSSYNEQFF
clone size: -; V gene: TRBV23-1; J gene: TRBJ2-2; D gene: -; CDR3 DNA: TGCGCCAGCAGTCGGGGGGGCCACAGGGTGTTCACCGGGGAGCTGTTTTTT; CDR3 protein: CASSRGGHRVFTGELFF
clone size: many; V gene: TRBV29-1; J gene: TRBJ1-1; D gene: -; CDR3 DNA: TGCAGCGTAGCGGGACATACTGAAGCTTTCTTT; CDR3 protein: CSVAGHTEAFF
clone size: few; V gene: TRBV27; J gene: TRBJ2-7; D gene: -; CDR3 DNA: TGTGCCAGCAGTAAATCCTACCACTCCTACGAGCAGTACTTC; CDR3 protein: CASSKSYHSYEQYF
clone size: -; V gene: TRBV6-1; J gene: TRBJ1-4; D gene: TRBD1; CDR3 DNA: TGTGCCAGCGTACGGACAGGGGCCCATAATGAAAAACTGTTTTTT; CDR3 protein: CASVRTGAHNEKLFF
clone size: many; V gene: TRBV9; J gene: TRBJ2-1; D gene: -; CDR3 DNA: TGTGCCAGCAGCCCACAGGGACGGCCCAATGAGCAGTTCTTC; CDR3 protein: CASSPQGRPNEQFF
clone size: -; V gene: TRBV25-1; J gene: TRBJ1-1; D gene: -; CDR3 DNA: TGTGCCAGCAGTGAATATCCTCACACCTGGGAAGCTTTCTTT; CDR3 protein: CASSEYPHTWEAFF
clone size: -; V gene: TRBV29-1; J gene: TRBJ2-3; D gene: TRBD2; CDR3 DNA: TGCAGCGCCATTCAGCGGGAGGGCGGAACAGATACGCAGTATTTT; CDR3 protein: CSAIQREGGTDTQYF